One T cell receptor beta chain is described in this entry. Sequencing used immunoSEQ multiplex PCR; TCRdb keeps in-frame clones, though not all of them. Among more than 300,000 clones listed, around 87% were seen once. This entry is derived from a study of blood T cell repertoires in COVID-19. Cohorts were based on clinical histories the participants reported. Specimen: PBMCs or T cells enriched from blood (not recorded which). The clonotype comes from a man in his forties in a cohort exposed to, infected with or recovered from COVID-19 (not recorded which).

CDR3 sequence (DNA): TGTGCCAGCAGCTTAGGCAGGGGTAATGAAAAACTGTTTTTT. This encodes CASSLGRGNEKLFF. The chain combines TRBV7-9 with TRBJ1-4; weak D call: TRBD1 (6 bases). The CDR3 sequence is 14 residues long. In germline, CDR1 is SEHNR, CDR2 FQNEAQ (reference sequence). Between the trimmed V and J ends, which lost 1 base and 4 bases, there was a span of 7 bases.